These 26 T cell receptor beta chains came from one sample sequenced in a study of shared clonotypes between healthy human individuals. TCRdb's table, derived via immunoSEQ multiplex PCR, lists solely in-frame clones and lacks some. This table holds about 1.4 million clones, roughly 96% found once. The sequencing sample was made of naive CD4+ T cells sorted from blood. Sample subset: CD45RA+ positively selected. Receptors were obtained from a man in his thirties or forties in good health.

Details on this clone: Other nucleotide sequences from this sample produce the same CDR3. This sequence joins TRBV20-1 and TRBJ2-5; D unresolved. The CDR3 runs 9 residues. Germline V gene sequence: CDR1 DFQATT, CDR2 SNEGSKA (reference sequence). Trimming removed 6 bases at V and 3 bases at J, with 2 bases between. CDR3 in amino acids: CSAEETQYF. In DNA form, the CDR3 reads TGCAGTGCGGAAGAGACCCAGTACTTC.

The CDR3 reads CASSGMLQHTGELFF. The DNA for the CDR3 is TGTGCCAGCAGTGGAATGCTGCAGCACACCGGGGAGCTGTTTTTT. The rearrangement links TRBV2 to TRBJ2-2; D uncertain. The CDR3 consists of 15 residues. Germline values: CDR1 SNHLY, CDR2 FYNNEI. Trimming cost V 4 bases and J 3 bases, with 12 bases left between them.

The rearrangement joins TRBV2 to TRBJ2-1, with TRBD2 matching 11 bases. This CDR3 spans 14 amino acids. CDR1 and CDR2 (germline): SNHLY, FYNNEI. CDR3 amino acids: CATSGALSYNEQFF. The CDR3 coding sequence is TGTGCGACTAGCGGGGCGCTTTCCTACAATGAGCAGTTCTTC.

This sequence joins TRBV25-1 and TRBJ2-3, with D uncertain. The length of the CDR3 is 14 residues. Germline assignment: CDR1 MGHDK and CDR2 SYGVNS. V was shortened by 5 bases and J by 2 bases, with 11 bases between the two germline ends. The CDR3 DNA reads TGTGCCAGCAGTTCCCCCGTAACCACAGATACGCAGTATTTT. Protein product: CASSSPVTTDTQYF.

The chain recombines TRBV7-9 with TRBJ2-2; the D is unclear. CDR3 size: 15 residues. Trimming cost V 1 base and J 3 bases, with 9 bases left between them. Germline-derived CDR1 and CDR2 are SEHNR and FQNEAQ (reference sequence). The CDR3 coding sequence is TGTGCCAGCAGCTTAGACAGCCGGTACACCGGGGAGCTGTTTTTT. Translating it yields CASSLDSRYTGELFF.

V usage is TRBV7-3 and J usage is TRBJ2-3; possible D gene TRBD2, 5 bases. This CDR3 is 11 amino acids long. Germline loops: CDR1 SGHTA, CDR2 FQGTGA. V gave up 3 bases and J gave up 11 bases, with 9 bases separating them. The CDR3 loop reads CASSLGGLQYF. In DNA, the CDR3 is TGTGCCAGCAGCTTGGGCGGGCTGCAGTATTTT.

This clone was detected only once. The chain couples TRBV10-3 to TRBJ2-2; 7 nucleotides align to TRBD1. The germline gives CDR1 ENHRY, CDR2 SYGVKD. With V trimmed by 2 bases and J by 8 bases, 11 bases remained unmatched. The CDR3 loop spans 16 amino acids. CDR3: CAISETYTGTAGELFF. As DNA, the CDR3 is TGTGCCATCAGTGAGACCTACACTGGGACAGCGGGGGAGCTGTTTTTT.

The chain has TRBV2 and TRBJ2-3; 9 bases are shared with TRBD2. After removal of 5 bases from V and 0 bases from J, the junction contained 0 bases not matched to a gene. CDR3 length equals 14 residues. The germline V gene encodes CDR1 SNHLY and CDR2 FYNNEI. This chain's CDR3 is CASSLAGSTDTQYF. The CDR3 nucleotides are TGTGCCAGCAGTCTAGCGGGGAGCACAGATACGCAGTATTTT.

CDR3 sequence reads: CASSLQALYGYTF. The CDR3 nucleotides read TGTGCCAGCAGTTTACAGGCGCTCTATGGCTACACCTTC. The genes are TRBV28 and TRBJ1-2, with D unresolved. The CDR3 loop spans 13 amino acids. In germline, CDR1 is MDHEN, CDR2 SYDVKM. V lost 2 bases, J lost 4 bases, and 8 bases lay in between.

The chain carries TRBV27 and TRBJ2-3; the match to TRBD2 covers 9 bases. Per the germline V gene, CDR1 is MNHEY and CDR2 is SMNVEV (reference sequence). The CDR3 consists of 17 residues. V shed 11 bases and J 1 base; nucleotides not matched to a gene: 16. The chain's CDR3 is CASGRLAGTLGTDTQYF. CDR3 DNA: TGTGCCTCAGGAAGGCTAGCGGGAACCCTTGGCACAGATACGCAGTATTTT.

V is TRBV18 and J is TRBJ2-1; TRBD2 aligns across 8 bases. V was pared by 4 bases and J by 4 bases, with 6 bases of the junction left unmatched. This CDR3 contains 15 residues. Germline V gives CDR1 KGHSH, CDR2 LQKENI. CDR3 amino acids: CASSQRREEYNEQFF. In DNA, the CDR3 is TGTGCCAGCTCACAAAGGCGGGAGGAATACAATGAGCAGTTCTTC. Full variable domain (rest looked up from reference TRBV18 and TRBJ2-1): NAGVMQNPRHLVRRRGQEARLRCSPMKGHSHVYWYRQLPEEGLKFMVYLQKENIIDESGMPKERFSAEFPKEGPSILRIQQVVRGDSAAYFCASSQRREEYNEQFFGPGTRLTVL.

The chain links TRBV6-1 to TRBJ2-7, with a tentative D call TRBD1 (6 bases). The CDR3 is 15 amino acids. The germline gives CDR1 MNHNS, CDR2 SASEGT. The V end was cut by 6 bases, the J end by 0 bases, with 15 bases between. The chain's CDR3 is CASRPSGGFSYEQYF. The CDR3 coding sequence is TGTGCCAGCAGGCCAAGTGGGGGCTTCTCCTACGAGCAGTACTTC.

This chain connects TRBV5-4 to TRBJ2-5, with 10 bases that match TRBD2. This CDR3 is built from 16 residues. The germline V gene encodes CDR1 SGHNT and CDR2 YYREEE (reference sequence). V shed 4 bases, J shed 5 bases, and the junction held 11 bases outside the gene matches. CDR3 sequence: CASSQPIAGGGETQYF. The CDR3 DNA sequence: TGTGCCAGCAGCCAACCTATAGCGGGAGGCGGGGAGACCCAGTACTTC.

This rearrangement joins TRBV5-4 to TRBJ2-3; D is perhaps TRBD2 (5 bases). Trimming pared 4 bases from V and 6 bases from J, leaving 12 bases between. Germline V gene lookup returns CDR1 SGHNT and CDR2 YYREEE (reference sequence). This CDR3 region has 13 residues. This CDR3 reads CASSPTSSDTQYF. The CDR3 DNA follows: TGTGCCAGCAGCCCAACTAGTTCGGATACGCAGTATTTT.

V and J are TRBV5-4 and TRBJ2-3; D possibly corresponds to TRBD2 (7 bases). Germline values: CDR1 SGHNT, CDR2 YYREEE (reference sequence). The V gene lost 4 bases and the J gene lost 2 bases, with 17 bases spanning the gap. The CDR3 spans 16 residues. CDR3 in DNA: TGTGCCAGCAGCCTAGATTGGGGGGGCAACACAGATACGCAGTATTTT. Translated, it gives CASSLDWGGNTDTQYF.

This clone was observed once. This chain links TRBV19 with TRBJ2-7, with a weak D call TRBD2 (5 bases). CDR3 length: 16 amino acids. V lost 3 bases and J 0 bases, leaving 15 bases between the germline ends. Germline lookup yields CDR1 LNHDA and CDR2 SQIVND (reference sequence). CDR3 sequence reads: CASSITLTGNSYEQYF. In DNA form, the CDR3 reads TGTGCCAGTAGTATCACTCTGACCGGGAACTCCTACGAGCAGTACTTC.

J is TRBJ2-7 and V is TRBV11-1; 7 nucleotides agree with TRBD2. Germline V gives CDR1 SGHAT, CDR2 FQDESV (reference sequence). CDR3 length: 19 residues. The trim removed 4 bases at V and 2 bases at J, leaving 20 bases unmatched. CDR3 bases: TGTGCCAGCAGCTCGATGGCTTCGGTGGGCGGCGGGAGTGCCTACGAGCAGTACTTC. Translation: CASSSMASVGGGSAYEQYF.

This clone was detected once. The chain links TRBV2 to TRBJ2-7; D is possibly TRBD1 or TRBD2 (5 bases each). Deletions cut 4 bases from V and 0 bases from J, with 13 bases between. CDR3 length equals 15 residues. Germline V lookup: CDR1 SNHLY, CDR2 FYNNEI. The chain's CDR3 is CASSGRGRSSYEQYF. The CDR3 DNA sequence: TGTGCCAGCAGTGGTCGGGGCCGTAGCTCCTACGAGCAGTACTTC.

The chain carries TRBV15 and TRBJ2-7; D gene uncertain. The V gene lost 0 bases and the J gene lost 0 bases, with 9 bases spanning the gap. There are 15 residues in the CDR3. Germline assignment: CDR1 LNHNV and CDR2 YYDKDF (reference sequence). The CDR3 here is CATSRDGVSSYEQYF. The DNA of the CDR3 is TGTGCCACCAGCAGAGATGGGGTAAGCTCCTACGAGCAGTACTTC. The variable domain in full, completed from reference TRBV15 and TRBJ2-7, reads DAMVIQNPRYQVTQFGKPVTLSCSQTLNHNVMYWYQQKSSQAPKLLFHYYDKDFNNEADTPDNFQSRRPNTSFCFLDIRSPGLGDTAMYLCATSRDGVSSYEQYFGPGTRLTVT.

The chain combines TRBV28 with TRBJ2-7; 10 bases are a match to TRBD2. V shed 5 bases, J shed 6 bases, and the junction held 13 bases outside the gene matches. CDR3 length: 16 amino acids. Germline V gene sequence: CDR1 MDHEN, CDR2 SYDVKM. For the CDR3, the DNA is TGTGCCAGCAGTAGAACCCGGGGAGGACTAGCGGCCGAGCAGTACTTC. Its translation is CASSRTRGGLAAEQYF.

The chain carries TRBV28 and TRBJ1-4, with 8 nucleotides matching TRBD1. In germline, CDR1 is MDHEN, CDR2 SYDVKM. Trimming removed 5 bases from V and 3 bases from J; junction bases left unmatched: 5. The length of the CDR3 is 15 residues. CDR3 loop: CASSDDRGSNEKLFF. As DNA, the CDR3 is TGTGCCAGCAGTGATGACAGGGGATCTAATGAAAAACTGTTTTTT. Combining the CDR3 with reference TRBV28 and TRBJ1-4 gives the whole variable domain DVKVTQSSRYLVKRTGEKVFLECVQDMDHENMFWYRQDPGLGLRLIYFSYDVKMKEKGDIPEGYSVSREKKERFSLILESASTNQTSMYLCASSDDRGSNEKLFFGSGTQLSVL.

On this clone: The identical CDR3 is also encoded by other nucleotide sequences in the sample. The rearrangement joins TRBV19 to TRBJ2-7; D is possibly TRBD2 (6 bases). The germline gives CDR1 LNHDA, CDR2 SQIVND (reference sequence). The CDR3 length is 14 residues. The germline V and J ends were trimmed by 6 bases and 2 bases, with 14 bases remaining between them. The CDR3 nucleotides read TGTGCCAGTAGCGCCCCGGGACTTACCTACGAGCAGTACTTC. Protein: CASSAPGLTYEQYF.

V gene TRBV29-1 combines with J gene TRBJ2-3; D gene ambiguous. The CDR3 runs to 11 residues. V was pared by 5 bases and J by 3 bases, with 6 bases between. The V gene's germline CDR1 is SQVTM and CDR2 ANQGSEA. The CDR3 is CSVQVTDTQYF. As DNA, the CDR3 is TGCAGCGTTCAGGTAACAGATACGCAGTATTTT.

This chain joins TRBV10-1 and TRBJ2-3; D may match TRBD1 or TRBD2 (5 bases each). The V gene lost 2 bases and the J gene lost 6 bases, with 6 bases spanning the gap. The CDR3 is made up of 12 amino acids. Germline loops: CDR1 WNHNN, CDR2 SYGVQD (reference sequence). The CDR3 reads CASSERDDTQYF. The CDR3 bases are TGCGCCAGCAGTGAGCGGGACGATACGCAGTATTTT.

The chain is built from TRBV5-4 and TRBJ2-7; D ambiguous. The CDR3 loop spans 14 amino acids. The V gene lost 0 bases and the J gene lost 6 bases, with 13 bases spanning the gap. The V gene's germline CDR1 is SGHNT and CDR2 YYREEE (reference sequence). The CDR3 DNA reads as TGTGCCAGCAGCTTGGTGTCCGGCCCTCTCGAGCAGTACTTC. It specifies CASSLVSGPLEQYF.

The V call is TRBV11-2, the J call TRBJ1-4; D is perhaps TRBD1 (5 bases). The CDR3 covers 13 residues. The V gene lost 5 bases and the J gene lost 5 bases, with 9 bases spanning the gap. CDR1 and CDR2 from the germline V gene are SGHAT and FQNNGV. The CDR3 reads CASSLDNNEKLFF. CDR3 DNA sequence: TGTGCCAGCAGCCTGGACAACAATGAAAAACTGTTTTTT.